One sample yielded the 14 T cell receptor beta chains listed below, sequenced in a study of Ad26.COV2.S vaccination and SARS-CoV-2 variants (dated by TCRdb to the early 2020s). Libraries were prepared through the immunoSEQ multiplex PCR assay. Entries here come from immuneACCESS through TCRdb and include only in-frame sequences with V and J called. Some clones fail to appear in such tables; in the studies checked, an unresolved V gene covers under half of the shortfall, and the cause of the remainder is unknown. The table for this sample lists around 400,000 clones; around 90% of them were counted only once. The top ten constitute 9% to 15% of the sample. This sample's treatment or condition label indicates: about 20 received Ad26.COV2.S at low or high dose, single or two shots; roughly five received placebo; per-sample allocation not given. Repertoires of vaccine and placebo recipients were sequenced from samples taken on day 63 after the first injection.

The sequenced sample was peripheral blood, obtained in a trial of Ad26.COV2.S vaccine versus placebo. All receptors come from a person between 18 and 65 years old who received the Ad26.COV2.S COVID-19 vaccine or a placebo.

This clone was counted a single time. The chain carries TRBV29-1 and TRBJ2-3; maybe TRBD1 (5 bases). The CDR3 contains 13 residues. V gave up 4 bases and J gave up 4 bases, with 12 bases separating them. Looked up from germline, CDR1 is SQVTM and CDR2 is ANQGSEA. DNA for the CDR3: TGCAGCGTTGGACAGACAAGCGCAGATACGCAGTATTTT. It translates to CSVGQTSADTQYF.

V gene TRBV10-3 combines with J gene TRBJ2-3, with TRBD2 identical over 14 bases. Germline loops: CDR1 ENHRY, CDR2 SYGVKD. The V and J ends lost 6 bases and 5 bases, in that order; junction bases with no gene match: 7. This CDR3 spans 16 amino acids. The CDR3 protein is CAIRPGLAGVIDTQYF. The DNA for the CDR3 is TGTGCCATCAGGCCGGGACTAGCGGGAGTCATAGATACGCAGTATTTT.

CDR3 in DNA: TGTGCCAGCAGTTTAGGGCAGGGTGGGGAGACCCAGTACTTC. Amino acids: CASSLGQGGETQYF. The gene calls are TRBV27 and TRBJ2-5; D may be TRBD1 (5 bases). The CDR3 runs 14 residues. Germline CDR1 MNHEY, CDR2 SMNVEV (reference sequence). Trimming took 2 bases from V and 5 from J, leaving 12 bases between them.

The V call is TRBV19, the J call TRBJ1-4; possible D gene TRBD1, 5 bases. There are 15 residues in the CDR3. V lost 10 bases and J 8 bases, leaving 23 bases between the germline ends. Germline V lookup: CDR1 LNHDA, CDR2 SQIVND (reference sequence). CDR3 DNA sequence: TGTGCCACAGAAAGAAGGGACTCAGCGGGGGAAAAACTGTTTTTT. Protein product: CATERRDSAGEKLFF.

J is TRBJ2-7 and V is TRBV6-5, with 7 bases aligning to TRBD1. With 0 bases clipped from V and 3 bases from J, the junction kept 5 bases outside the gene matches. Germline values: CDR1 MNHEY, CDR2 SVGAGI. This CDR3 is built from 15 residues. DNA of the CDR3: TGTGCCAGCAGTTACTCTGGGGACAGCCTCTACGAGCAGTACTTC. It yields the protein CASSYSGDSLYEQYF.

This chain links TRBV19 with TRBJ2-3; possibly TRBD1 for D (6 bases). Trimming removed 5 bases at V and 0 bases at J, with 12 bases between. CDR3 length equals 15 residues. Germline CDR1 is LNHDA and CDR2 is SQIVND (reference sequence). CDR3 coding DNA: TGTGCCAGTAGTCCCCAGGGGCGGAGCACAGATACGCAGTATTTT. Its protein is CASSPQGRSTDTQYF.

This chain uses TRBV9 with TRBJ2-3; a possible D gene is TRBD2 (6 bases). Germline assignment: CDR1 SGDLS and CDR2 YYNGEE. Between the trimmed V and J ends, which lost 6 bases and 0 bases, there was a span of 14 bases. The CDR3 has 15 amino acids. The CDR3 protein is CASNGSPFSTDTQYF. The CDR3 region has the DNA TGTGCCAGCAACGGGAGCCCCTTTAGCACAGATACGCAGTATTTT.

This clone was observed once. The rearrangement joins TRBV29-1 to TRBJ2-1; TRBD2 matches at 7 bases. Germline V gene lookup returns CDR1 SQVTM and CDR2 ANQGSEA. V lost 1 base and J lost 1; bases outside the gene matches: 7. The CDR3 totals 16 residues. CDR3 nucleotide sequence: TGCAGCGTTGAAGGCGGGACTACCCAATCCTACAATGAGCAGTTCTTC. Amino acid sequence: CSVEGGTTQSYNEQFF.

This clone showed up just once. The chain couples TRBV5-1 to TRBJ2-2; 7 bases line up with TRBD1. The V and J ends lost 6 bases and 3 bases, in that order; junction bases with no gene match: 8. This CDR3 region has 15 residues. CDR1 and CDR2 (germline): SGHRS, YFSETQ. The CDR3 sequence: CASKEQGMYTGELFF. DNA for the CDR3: TGCGCCAGCAAGGAACAGGGGATGTACACCGGGGAGCTGTTTTTT.

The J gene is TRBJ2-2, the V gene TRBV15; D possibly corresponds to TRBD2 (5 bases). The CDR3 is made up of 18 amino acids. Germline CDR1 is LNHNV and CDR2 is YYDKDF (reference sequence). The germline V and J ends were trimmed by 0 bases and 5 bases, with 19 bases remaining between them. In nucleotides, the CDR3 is TGTGCCACCAGCAGAGAGGGGAGTCGCAGCGGAACTACCGGGGAGCTGTTTTTT. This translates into CATSREGSRSGTTGELFF.

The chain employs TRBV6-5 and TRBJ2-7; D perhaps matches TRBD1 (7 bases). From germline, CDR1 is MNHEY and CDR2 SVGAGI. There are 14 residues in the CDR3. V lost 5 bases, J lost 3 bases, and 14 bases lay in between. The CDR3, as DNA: TGTGCCAGCAGTCAGGGGGGTGTTGTCTACGAGCAGTACTTC. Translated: CASSQGGVVYEQYF.

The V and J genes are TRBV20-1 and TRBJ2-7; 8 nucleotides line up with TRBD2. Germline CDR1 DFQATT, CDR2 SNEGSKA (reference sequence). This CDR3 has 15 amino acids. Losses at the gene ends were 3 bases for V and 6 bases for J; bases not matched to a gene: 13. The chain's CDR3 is CSASNSGGLAGEQYF. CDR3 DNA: TGCAGTGCTAGTAATTCGGGGGGGCTAGCTGGCGAGCAGTACTTC.

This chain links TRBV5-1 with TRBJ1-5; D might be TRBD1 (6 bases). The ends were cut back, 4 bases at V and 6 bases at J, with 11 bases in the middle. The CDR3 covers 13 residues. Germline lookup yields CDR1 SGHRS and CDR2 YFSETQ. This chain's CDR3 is CASSEDSFQPQHF. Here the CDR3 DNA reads TGCGCCAGCAGCGAGGACAGTTTTCAGCCCCAGCATTTT.

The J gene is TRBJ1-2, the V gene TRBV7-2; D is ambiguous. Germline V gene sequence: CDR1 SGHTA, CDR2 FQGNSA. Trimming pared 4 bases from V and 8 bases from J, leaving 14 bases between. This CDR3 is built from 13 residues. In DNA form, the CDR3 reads TGTGCCAGCAGCTCATACGAAAAGTTAGGCTACACCTTC. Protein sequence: CASSSYEKLGYTF.